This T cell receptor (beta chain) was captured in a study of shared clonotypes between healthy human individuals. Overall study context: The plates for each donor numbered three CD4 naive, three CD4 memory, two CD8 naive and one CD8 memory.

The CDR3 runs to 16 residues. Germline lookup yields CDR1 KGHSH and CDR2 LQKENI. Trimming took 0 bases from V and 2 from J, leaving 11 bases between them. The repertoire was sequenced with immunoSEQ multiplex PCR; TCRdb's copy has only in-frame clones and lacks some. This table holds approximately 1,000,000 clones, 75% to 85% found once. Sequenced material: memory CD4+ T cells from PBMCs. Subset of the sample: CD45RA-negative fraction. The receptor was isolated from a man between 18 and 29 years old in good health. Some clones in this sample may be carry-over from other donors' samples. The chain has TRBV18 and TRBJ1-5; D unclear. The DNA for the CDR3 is TGTGCCAGCTCACCACCGCGCGGGTTGGGCAATCAGCCCCAGCATTTT. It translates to CASSPPRGLGNQPQHF.